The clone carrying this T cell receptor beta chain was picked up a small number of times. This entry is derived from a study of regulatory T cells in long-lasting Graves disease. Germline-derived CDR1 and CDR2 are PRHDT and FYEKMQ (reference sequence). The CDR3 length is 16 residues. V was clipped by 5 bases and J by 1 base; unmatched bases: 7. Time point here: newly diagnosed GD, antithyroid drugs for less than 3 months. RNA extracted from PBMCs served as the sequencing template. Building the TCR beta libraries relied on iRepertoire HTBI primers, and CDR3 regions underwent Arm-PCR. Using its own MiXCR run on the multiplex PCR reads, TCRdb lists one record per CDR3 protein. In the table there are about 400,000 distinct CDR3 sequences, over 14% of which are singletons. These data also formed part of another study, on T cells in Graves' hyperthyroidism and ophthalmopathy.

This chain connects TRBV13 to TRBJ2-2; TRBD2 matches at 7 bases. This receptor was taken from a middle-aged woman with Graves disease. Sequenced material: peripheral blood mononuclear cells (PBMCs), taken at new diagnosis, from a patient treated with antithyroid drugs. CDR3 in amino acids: CASSPKLAVNTGELFF. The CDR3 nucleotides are TGTGCCAGCAGCCCAAAGCTAGCGGTGAACACCGGGGAGCTGTTTTTT. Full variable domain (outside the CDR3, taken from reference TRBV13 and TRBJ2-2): AAGVIQSPRHLIKEKRETATLKCYPIPRHDTVYWYQQGPGQDPQFLISFYEKMQSDKGSIPDRFSAQQFSDYHSELNMSSLELGDSALYFCASSPKLAVNTGELFFGEGSRLTVL.